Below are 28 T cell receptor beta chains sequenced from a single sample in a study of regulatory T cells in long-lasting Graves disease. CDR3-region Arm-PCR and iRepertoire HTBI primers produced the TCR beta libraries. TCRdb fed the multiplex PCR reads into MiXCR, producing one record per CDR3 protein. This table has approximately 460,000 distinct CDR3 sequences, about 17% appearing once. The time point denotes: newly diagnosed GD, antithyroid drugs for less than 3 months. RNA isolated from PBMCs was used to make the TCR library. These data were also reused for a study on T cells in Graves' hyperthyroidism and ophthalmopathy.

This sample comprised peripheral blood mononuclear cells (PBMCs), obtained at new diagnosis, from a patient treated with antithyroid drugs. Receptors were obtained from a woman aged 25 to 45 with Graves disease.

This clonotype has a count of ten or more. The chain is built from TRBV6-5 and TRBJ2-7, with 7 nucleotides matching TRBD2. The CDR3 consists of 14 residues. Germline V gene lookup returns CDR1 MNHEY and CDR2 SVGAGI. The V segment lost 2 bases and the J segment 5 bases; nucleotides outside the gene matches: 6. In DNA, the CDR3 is TGTGCCAGCAGTTACGCGGGAGAGGTAGACGAGCAGTACTTC. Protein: CASSYAGEVDEQYF.

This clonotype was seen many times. The CDR3 DNA reads TGTGCCAGCAGTCCCGACTGGCTAGGCTACGAGCAGTACTTC. Amino acid sequence: CASSPDWLGYEQYF. The chain couples TRBV28 to TRBJ2-7, with no clear D. Germline lookup yields CDR1 MDHEN and CDR2 SYDVKM. V dropped 5 bases and J dropped 3 bases, with 14 bases sitting between them. The CDR3 has 14 amino acids. The complete variable domain, with remaining parts taken from reference TRBV28 and TRBJ2-7, reads DVKVTQSSRYLVKRTGEKVFLECVQDMDHENMFWYRQDPGLGLRLIYFSYDVKMKEKGDIPEGYSVSREKKERFSLILESASTNQTSMYLCASSPDWLGYEQYFGPGTRLTVT.

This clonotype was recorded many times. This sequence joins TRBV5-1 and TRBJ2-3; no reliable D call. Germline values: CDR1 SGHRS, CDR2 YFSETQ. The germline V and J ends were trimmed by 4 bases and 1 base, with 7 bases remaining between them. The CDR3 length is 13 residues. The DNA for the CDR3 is TGCGCCAGCAGCAACGGCGGCACAGATACGCAGTATTTT. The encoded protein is CASSNGGTDTQYF.

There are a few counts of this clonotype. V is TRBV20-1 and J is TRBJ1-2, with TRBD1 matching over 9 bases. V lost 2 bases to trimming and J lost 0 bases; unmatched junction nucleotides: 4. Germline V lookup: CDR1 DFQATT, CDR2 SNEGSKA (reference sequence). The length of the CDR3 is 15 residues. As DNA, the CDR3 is TGCAGTGCTAGATCGGGGGACAGGGCTAACTATGGCTACACCTTC. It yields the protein CSARSGDRANYGYTF.

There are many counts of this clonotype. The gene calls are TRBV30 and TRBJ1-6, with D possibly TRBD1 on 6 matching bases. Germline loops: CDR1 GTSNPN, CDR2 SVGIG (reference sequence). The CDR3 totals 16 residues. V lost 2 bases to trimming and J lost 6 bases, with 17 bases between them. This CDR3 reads CAWSTHRVRFNSPLHF. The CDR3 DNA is TGTGCCTGGAGTACCCACAGGGTTAGATTTAATTCACCCCTCCACTTT.

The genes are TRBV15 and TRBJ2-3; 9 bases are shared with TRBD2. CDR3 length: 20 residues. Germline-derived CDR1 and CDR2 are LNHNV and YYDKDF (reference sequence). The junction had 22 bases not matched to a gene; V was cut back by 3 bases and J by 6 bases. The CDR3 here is CATSSLDEGTSLLRLDTQYF. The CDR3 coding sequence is TGTGCCACCAGCAGCCTTGACGAAGGGACTAGCCTTCTGCGTCTGGATACGCAGTATTTT.

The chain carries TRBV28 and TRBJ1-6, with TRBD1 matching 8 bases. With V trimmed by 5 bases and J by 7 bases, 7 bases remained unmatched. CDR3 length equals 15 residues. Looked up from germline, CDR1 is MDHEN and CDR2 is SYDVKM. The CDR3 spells CASSIVTGVNSPLHF. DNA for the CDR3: TGTGCCAGCAGTATAGTGACAGGGGTAAATTCACCCCTCCACTTT.

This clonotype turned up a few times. CDR3 DNA: TGTGCCAGCAGTCGTGGCGGGGGCCGGAGCTCCTACAATGAGCAGTTCTTC. Translating gives CASSRGGGRSSYNEQFF. This sequence joins TRBV27 and TRBJ2-1; TRBD2 might be the D (7 bases). Germline CDR1 is MNHEY and CDR2 is SMNVEV (reference sequence). V was clipped by 5 bases and J by 0 bases, with 17 bases between them. The CDR3 length is 17 residues.

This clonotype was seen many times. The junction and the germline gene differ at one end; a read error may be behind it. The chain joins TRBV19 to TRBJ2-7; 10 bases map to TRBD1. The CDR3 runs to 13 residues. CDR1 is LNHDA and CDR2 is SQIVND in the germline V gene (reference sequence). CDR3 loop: CASSRDRGYEQYF. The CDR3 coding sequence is TGCGCCAGCAGCCGGGACAGGGGCTACGAGCAGTACTTC.

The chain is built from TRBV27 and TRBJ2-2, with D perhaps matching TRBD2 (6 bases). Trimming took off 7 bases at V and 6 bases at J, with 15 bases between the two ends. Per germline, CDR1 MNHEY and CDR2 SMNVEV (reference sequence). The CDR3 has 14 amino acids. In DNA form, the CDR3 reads TGTGCCAGCATAGGGCGGGACGAACCCGGGGAGCTGTTTTTT. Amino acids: CASIGRDEPGELFF.

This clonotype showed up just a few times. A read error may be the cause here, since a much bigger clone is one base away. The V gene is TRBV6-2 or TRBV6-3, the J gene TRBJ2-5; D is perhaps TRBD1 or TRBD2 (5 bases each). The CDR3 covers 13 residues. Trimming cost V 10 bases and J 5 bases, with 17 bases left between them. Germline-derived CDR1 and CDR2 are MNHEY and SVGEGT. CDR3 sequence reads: CANKGGGEETQYF. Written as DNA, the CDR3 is TGTGCCAACAAAGGTGGGGGAGAGGAGACCCAGTACTTC.

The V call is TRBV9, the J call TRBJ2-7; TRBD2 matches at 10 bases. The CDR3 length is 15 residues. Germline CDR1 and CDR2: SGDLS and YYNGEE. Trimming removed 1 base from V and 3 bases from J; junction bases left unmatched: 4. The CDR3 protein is CASSVPSGSFYEQYF. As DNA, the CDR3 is TGTGCCAGCAGCGTACCTAGCGGGAGCTTCTACGAGCAGTACTTC.

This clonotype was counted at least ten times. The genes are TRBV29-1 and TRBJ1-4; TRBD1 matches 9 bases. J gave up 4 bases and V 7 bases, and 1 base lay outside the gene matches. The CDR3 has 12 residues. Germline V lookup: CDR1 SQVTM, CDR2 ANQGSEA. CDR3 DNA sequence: TGCAGCGCGACAGGGGGTAATGAAAAACTGTTTTTT. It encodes CSATGGNEKLFF.

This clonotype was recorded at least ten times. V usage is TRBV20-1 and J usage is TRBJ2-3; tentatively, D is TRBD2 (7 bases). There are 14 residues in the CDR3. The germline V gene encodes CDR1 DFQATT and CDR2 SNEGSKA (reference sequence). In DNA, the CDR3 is TGCAGCCAGTCCAGGGGACTAAACACAGATACGCAGTATTTT. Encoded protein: CSQSRGLNTDTQYF.

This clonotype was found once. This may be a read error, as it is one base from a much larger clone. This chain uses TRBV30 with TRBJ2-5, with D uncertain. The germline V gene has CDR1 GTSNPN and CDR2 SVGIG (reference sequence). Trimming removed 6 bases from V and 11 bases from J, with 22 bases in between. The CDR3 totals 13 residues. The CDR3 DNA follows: TGTGCCTGCGACGGGCCTTATTTCAATGAGCAGTACTTC. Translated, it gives CACDGPYFNEQYF.

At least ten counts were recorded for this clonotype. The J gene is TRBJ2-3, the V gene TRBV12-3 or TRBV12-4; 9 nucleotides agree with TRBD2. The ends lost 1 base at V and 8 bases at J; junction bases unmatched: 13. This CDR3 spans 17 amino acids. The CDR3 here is CASSLDWLAGYSATQYF. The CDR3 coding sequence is TGTGCCAGCAGTTTAGATTGGCTAGCGGGATACTCAGCTACGCAGTATTTT.

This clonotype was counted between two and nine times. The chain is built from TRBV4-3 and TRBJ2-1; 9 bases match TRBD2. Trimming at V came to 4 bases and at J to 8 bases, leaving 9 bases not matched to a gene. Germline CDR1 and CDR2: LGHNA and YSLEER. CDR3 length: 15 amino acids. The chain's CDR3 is CASSPRTSDSDEQFF. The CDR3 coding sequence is TGCGCCAGCAGCCCCCGGACTAGCGATAGCGATGAGCAGTTCTTC.

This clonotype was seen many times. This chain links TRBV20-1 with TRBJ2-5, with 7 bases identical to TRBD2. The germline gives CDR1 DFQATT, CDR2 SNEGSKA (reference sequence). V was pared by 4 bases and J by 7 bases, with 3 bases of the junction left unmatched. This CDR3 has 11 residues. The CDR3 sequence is CSANERGTQYF. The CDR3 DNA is TGCAGTGCTAACGAGCGGGGGACCCAGTACTTC.

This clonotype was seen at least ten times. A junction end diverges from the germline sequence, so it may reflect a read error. DNA for the CDR3: TGTGCCACCAGCAGAGATCGGGGCCCCATCTCCCACGAGCAGTACTTC. Protein sequence: CATSRDRGPISHEQYF. The chain uses TRBV15 and TRBJ2-7; D could derive from TRBD1 or TRBD2 (5 bases each). Germline CDR1 reads LNHNV; CDR2 reads YYDKDF (reference sequence). The CDR3 covers 16 residues.

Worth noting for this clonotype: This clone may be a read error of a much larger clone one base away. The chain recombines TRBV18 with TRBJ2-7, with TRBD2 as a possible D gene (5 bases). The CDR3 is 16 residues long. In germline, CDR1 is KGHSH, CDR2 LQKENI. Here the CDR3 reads CASSPPTTSLAYGQYF. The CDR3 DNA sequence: TGTGCCAGCTCACCACCGACAACTAGTCTGGCCTACGGGCAGTACTTC.

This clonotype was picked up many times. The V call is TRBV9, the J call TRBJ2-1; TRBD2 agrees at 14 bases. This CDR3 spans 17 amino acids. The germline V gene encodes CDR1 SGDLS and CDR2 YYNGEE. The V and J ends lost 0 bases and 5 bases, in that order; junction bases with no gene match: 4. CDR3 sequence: CASSVVGLAGAHNEQFF. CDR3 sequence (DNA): TGTGCCAGCAGCGTAGTGGGACTAGCGGGAGCCCACAATGAGCAGTTCTTC.

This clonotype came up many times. In DNA form, the CDR3 reads TGTGCCAGCAGTGAGGGCTTGAGCAATCAGCCCCAGCATTTT. Encoded protein: CASSEGLSNQPQHF. The chain joins TRBV2 to TRBJ1-5; no definite D call. Germline loops: CDR1 SNHLY, CDR2 FYNNEI. The V gene lost 3 bases and the J gene lost 1 base, with 7 bases spanning the gap. The CDR3 runs 14 residues. Full variable domain (rest looked up from reference TRBV2 and TRBJ1-5): EPEVTQTPSHQVTQMGQEVILRCVPISNHLYFYWYRQILGQKVEFLVSFYNNEISEKSEIFDDQFSVERPDGSNFTLKIRSTKLEDSAMYFCASSEGLSNQPQHFGDGTRLSIL.

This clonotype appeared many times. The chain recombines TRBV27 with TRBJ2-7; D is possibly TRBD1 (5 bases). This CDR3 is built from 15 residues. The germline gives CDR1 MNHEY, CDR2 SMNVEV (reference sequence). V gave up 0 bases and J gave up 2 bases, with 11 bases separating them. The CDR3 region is CASSLSLDTTYEQYF. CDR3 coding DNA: TGTGCCAGCAGTTTATCCTTGGACACCACCTACGAGCAGTACTTC.

CDR3 coding DNA: TGTGCCAGTAGTAGCGGGAGTTGGAATGAGCAGTTCTTC. Translating it yields CASSSGSWNEQFF. The rearrangement uses TRBV19 and TRBJ2-1; the match to TRBD2 covers 7 bases. CDR1 and CDR2 from the germline V gene are LNHDA and SQIVND (reference sequence). The CDR3 consists of 13 residues. With 4 bases clipped from V and 7 bases from J, the junction kept 4 bases outside the gene matches.

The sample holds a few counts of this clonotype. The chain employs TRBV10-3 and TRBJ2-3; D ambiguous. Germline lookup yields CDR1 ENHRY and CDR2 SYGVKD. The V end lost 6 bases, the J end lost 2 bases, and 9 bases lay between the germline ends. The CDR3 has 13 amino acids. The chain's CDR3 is CAIRGTDTDTQYF. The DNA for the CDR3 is TGTGCCATCAGGGGTACAGACACAGATACGCAGTATTTT.

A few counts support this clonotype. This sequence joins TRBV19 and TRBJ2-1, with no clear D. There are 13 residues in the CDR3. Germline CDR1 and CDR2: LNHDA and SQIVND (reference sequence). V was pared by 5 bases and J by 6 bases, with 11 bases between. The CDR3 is CASSARSINEQFF. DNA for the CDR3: TGTGCCAGTAGTGCCCGATCCATCAATGAGCAGTTCTTC.

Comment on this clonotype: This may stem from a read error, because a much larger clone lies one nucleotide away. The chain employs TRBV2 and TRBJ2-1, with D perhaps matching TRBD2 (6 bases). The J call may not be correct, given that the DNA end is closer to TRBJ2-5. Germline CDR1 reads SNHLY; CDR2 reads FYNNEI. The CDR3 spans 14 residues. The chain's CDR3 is CTSSEGEGGETQYF. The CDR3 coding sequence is TGTACCAGCAGTGAGGGTGAGGGAGGAGAGACCCAGTACTTC.

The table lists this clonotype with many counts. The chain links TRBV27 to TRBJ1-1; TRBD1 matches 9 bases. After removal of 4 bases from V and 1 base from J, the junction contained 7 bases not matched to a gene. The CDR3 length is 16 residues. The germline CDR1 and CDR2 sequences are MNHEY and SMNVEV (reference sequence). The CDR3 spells CASSSGQGLGNTEAFF. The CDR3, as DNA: TGTGCCAGCAGTTCCGGACAGGGGCTGGGGAACACTGAAGCTTTCTTT.